This TCR beta chain was sequenced during a study of technical replicates of blood from several donors. Assay: immunoSEQ multiplex PCR; the TCRdb copy retains only in-frame clones and omits some. The sample consists of approximately 81,000 clones, just over 95% of them appearing once. The germline V gene encodes CDR1 DFQATT and CDR2 SNEGSKA (reference sequence). This CDR3 comprises 11 residues. Trimming took off 6 bases at V and 10 bases at J, with 12 bases between the two ends. The TCR was taken from a human donor in good health. This chain joins TRBV20-1 and TRBJ1-4, with D hard to call. Sequencing was performed on T cells isolated from PBMCs. The CDR3 reads CSADHFGKLFF. CDR3 in DNA: TGCAGTGCCGATCACTTTGGAAAACTGTTTTTT.